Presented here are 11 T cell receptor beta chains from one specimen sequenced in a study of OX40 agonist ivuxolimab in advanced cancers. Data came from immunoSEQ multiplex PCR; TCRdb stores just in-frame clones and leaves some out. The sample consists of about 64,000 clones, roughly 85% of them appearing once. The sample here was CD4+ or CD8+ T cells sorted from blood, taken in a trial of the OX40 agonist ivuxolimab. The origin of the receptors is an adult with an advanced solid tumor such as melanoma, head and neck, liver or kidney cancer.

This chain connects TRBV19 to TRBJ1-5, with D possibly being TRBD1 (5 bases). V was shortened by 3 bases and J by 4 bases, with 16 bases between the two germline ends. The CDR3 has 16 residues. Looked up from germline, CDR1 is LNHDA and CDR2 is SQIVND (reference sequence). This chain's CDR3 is CASSILGGAGNQPQHF. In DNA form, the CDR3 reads TGTGCCAGTAGTATCCTCGGAGGGGCCGGTAATCAGCCCCAGCATTTT.

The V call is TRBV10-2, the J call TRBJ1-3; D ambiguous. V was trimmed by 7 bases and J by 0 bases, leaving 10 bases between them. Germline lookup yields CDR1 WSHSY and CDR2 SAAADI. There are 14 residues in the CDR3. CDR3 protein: CASTRAVSGNTIYF. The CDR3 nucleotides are TGCGCCAGCACAAGGGCAGTCTCTGGAAACACCATATATTTT.

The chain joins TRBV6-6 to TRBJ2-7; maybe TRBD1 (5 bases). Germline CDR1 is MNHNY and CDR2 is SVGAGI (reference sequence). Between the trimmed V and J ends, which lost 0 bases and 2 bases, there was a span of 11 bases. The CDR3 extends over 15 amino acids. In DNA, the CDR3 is TGTGCCAGCAGTTACTCCCTGACAGAACCCTACGAGCAGTACTTC. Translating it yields CASSYSLTEPYEQYF.

The CDR3 reads CASSYSDGVTDTQYF. CDR3 coding DNA: TGTGCCAGCAGTTACTCAGACGGCGTCACAGATACGCAGTATTTT. The V gene is TRBV6-5, the J gene TRBJ2-3, with D unresolved. V lost 0 bases and J 2 bases, leaving 9 bases between the germline ends. Germline CDR1 is MNHEY and CDR2 is SVGAGI. This CDR3 has 15 amino acids.

Written as DNA, the CDR3 is TGCGCCAGCAGCTTGGTCGGGCATCTAGCAAACACCATATATTTT. Its translation: CASSLVGHLANTIYF. The rearrangement uses TRBV5-1 and TRBJ1-3; no reliable D call. V lost 0 bases to trimming and J lost 6 bases, with 13 bases between them. The germline V gene encodes CDR1 SGHRS and CDR2 YFSETQ. The CDR3 runs to 15 residues.

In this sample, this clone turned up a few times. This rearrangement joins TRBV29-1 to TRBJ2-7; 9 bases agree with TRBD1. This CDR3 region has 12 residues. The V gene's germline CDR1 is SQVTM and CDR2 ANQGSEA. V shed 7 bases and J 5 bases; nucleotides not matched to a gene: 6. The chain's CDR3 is CSAGQGTHEQYF. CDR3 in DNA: TGCAGCGCAGGACAGGGGACCCACGAGCAGTACTTC.

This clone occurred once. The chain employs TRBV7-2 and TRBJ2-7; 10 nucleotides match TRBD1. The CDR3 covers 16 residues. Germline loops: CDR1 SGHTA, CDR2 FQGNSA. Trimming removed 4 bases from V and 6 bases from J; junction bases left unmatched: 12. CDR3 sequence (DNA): TGTGCCAGCAGCTCGAAGAAGGGACAGGGGTTGTCCGAGCAGTACTTC. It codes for CASSSKKGQGLSEQYF.

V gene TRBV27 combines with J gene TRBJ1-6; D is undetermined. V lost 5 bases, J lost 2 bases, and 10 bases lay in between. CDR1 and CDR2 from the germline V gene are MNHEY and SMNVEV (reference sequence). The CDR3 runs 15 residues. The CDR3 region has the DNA TGTGCCAGCAGTCACGAAGGTGCCTATAATTCACCCCTCCACTTT. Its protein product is CASSHEGAYNSPLHF.

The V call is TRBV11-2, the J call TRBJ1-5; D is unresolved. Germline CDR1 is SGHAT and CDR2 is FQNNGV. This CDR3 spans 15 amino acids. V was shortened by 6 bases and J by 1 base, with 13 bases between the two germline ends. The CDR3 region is CASSKLGRSNQPQHF. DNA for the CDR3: TGTGCCAGCAGTAAACTAGGGAGAAGCAATCAGCCCCAGCATTTT. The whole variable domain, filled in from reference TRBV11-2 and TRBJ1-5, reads EAGVAQSPRYKIIEKRQSVAFWCNPISGHATLYWYQQILGQGPKLLIQFQNNGVVDDSQLPKDRFSAERLKGVDSTLKIQPAKLEDSAVYLCASSKLGRSNQPQHFGDGTRLSIL.

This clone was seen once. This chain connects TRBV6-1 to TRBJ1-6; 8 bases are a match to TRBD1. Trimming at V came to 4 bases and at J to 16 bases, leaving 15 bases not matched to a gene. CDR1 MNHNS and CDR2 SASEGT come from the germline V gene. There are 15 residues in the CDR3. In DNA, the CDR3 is TGTGCCAGCAGTGTGTTGGCAGGGGGCTTGGATAAGCTCCACTTT. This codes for CASSVLAGGLDKLHF.

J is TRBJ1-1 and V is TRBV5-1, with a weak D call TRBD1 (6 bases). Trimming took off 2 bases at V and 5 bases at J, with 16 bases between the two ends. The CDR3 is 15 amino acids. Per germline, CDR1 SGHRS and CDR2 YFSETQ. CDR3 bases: TGCGCCAGCAGCTTCGAGGGGGGCGGAACTACTGAAGCTTTCTTT. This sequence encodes CASSFEGGGTTEAFF.